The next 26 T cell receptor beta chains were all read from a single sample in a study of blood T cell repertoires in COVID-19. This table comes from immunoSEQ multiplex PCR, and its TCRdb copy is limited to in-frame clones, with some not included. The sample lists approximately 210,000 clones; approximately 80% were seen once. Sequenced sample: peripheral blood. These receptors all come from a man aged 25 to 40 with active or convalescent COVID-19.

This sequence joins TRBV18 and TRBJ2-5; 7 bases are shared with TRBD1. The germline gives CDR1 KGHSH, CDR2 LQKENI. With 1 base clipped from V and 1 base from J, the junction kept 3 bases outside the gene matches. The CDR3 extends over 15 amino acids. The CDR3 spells CASSPQGALQETQYF. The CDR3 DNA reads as TGTGCCAGCTCACCACAGGGGGCTCTCCAAGAGACCCAGTACTTC.

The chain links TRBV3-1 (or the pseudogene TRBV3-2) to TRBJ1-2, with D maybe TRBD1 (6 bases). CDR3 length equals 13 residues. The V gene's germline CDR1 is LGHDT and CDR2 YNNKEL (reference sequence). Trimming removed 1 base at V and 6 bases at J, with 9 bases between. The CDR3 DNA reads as TGTGCCAGCAGCCAAGTACAGGGTCATGGCTACACCTTC. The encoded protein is CASSQVQGHGYTF.

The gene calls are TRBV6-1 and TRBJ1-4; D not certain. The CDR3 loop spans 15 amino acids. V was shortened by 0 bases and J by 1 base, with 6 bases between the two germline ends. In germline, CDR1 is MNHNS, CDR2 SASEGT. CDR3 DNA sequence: TGTGCCAGCAGTGAAGCGCGCGGAACTAATGAAAAACTGTTTTTT. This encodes CASSEARGTNEKLFF.

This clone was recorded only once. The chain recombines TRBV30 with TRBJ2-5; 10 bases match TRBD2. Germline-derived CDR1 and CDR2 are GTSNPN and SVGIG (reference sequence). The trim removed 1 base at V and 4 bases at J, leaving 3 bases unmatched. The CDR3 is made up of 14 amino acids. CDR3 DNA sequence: TGTGCCTGGAGTGGTGCTAGCGGGGGAGAGACCCAGTACTTC. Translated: CAWSGASGGETQYF.

CDR3 sequence: CASSLSGRATGELFF. The CDR3 nucleotides are TGTGCCAGCAGTTTGAGCGGGAGGGCCACCGGGGAGCTGTTTTTT. The chain couples TRBV28 to TRBJ2-2, with 10 nucleotides matching TRBD2. J was trimmed by 4 bases and V by 3 bases; bases with no gene match: 2. CDR3 length: 15 amino acids. CDR1 MDHEN and CDR2 SYDVKM come from the germline V gene.

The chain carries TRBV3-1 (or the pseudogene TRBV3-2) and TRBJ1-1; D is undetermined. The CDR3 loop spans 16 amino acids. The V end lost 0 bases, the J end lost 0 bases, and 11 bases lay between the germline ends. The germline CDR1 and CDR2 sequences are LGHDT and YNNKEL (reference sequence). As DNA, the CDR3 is TGTGCCAGCAGCCAAGATTTGGGCCCCATGAACACTGAAGCTTTCTTT. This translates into CASSQDLGPMNTEAFF.

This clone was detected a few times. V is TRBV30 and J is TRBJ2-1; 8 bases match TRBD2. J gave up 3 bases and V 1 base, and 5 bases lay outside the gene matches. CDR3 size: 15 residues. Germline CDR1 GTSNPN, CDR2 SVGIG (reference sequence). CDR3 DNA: TGTGCCTGGAGTGGGACTAGCCGGTTCTACAATGAGCAGTTCTTC. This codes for CAWSGTSRFYNEQFF. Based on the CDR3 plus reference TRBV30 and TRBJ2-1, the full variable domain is SQTIHQWPATLVQPVGSPLSLECTVEGTSNPNLYWYRQAAGRGLQLLFYSVGIGQISSEVPQNLSASRPQDRQFILSSKKLLLSDSGFYLCAWSGTSRFYNEQFFGPGTRLTVL.

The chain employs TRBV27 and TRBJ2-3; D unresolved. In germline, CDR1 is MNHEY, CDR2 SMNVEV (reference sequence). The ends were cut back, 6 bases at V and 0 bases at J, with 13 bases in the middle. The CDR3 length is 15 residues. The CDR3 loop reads CASSSLSTSTDTQYF. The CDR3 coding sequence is TGTGCCAGCAGCTCGCTCTCGACTAGCACAGATACGCAGTATTTT.

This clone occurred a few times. Written as DNA, the CDR3 is TGTGCCAGCAGCCCATCTCTAGCGGATAACAATGAGCAGTTCTTC. Residues: CASSPSLADNNEQFF. The chain recombines TRBV5-6 with TRBJ2-1; 7 nucleotides match TRBD2. CDR3 size: 15 residues. Germline CDR1 SGHDT, CDR2 YYEEEE. Trimming removed 4 bases from V and 5 bases from J; junction bases left unmatched: 9.

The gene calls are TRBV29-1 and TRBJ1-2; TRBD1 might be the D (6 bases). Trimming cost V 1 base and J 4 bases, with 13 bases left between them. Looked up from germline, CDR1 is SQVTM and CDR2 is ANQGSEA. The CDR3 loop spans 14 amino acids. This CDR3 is CSVEGQGNGYGYTF. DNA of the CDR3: TGCAGCGTTGAAGGGCAGGGGAATGGCTATGGCTACACCTTC.

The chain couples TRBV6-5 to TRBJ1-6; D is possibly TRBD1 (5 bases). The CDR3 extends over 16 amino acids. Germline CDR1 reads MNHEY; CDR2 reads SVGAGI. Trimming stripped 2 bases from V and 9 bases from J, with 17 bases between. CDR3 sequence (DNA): TGTGCCAGCAGTTACAGTGTGCAGGGTTTTGGTTCACCCCTCCACTTT. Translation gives CASSYSVQGFGSPLHF.

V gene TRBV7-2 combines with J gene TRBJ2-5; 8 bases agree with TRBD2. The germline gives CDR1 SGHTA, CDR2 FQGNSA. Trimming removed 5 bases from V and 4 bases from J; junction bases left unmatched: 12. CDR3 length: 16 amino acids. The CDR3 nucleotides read TGTGCCAGCAGCCCCAACCCTCCCGGGACTAGAGAGACCCAGTACTTC. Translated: CASSPNPPGTRETQYF.

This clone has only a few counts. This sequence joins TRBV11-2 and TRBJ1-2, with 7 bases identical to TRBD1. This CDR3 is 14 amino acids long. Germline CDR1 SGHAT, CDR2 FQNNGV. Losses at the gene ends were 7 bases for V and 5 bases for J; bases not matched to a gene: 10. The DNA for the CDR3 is TGTGCCAGCAATAGCAAGGGGGCACAATATGGCTACACCTTC. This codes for CASNSKGAQYGYTF.

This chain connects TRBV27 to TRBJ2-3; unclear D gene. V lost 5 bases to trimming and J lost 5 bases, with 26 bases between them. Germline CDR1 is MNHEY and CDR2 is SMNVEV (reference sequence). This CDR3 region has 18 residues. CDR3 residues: CASSPSYTERRVGDTQYF. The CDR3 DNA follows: TGTGCCAGCAGTCCATCGTATACGGAGCGCCGAGTGGGAGATACGCAGTATTTT.

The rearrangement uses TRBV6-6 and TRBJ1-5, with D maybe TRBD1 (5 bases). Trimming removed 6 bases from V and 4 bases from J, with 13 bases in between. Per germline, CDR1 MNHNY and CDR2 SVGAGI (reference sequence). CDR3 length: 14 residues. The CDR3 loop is CASSHLGGNQPQHF. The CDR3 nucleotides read TGTGCCAGCAGCCACCTTGGGGGGAATCAGCCCCAGCATTTT.

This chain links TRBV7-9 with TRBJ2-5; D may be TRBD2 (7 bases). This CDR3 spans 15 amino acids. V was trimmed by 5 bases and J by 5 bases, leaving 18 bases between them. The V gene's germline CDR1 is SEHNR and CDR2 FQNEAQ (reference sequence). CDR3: CASSEVTGRGETQYF. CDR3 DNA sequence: TGTGCCAGCAGCGAAGTTACAGGGCGGGGGGAGACCCAGTACTTC.

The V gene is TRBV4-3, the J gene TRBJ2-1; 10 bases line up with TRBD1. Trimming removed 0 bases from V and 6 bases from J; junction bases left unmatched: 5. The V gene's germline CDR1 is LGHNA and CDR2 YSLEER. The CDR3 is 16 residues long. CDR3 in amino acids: CASSQERQGAGNEQFF. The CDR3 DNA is TGCGCCAGCAGCCAAGAGCGACAGGGGGCCGGCAATGAGCAGTTCTTC.

The CDR3 sequence is CASRGGAMEKLFF. The CDR3, as DNA: TGTGCCAGCAGAGGGGGCGCCATGGAAAAACTGTTTTTT. The chain joins TRBV12-3 or TRBV12-4 to TRBJ1-4; 7 bases fit TRBD1. This CDR3 spans 13 amino acids. Trimming removed 6 bases from V and 8 bases from J; junction bases left unmatched: 6.

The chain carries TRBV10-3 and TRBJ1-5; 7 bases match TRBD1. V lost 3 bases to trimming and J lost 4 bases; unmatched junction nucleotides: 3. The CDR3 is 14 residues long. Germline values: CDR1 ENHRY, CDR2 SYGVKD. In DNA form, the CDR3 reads TGTGCCATCAGTGACGGACAGGAGAATCAGCCCCAGCATTTT. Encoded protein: CAISDGQENQPQHF.

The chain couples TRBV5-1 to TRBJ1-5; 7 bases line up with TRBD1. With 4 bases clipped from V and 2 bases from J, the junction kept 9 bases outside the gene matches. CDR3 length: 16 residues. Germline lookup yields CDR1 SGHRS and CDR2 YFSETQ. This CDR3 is CASSPLGGQGNQPQHF. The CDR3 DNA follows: TGCGCCAGCAGCCCGTTAGGAGGACAGGGCAATCAGCCCCAGCATTTT.

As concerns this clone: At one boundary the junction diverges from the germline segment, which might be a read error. CDR3 in amino acids: CASSYPGTGTNEQYF. In DNA form, the CDR3 reads TGTGCCAGCAGCTACCCCGGGACAGGGACCAACGAGCAGTACTTC. The chain links TRBV5-1 to TRBJ2-7, with TRBD1 matching over 9 bases. Per germline, CDR1 SGHRS and CDR2 YFSETQ. The CDR3 runs to 15 residues.

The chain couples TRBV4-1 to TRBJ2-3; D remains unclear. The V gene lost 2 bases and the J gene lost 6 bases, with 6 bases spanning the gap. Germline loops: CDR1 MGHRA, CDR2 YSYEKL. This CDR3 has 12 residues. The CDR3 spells CASSQPVDTQYF. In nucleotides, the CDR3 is TGCGCCAGCAGCCAACCCGTCGATACGCAGTATTTT.

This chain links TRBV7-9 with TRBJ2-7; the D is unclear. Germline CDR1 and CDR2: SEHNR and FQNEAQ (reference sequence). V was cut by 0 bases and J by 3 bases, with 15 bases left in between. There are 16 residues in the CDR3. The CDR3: CASSLAGRYEIYEQYF. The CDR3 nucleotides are TGTGCCAGCAGCTTAGCCGGCAGGTATGAGATCTACGAGCAGTACTTC.

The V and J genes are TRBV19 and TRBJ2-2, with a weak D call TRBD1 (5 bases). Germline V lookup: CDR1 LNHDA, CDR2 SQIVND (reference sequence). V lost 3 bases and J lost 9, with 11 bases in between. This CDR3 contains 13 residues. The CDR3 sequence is CASSMGPRRELFF. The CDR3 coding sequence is TGTGCCAGTAGTATGGGGCCCCGCAGGGAGCTGTTTTTT.

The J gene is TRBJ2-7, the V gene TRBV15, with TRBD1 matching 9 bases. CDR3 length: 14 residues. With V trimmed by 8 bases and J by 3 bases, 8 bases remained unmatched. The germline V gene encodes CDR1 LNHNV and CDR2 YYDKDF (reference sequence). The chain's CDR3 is CATSNRGLIYEQYF. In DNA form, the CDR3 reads TGTGCCACCTCGAACAGGGGGCTTATCTACGAGCAGTACTTC.

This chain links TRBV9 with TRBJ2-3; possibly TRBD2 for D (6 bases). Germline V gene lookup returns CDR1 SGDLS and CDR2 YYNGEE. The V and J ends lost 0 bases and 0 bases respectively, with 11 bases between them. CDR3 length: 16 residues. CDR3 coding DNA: TGTGCCAGCAGCGTAGGGGACTCTTATAGCACAGATACGCAGTATTTT. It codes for CASSVGDSYSTDTQYF.